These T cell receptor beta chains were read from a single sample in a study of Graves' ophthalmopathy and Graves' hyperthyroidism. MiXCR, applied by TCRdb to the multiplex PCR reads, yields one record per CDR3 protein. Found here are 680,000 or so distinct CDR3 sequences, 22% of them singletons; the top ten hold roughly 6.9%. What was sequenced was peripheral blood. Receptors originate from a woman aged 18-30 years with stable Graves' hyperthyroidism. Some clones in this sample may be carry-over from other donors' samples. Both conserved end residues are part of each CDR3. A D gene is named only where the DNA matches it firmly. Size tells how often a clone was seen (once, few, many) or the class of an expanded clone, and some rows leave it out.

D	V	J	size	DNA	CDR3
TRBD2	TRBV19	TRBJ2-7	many	TGTGCCAGTAATCCTAAGGGACTAGAAGGTCGGGAGCAGTACTTC	CASNPKGLEGREQYF
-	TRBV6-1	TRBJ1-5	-	TGTGCCAGCAGTGAACCCACAGTCAGGAATCAGCCCCAGCATTTT	CASSEPTVRNQPQHF
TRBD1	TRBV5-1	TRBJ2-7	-	TGCGCCAGCAGCTTGTTTTGGGTGTTGTTCCAAGGACAGGCCTACGAGCAGTACTTC	CASSLFWVLFQGQAYEQYF
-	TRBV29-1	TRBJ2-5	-	TGCAGCGTTGAAGAACCGGGTGGAGGAGAGACCCAGTACTTC	CSVEEPGGGETQYF
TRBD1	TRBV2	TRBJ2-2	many	TGTGCCAGCAGTTGGACAGGGACGAACACCGGGGAGCTGTTTTTT	CASSWTGTNTGELFF
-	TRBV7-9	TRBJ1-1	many	TGTGCCAGCAGCCTTACGAACGGGGCCAACACTGAAGCTTTCTTT	CASSLTNGANTEAFF
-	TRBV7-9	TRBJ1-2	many	TGTGCCAGCGGCTATCGGACCGACTATGGCTACACCTTC	CASGYRTDYGYTF
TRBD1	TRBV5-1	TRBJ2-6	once	TGCGCCAGCAGCCCTCCACCCGACAGGGCTGGGGCCAACGTCCTGACTTTC	CASSPPPDRAGANVLTF
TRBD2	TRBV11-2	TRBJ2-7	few	TGTGCCAGCAGCCCGGGGACTATCTACGAGCAGTACTTC	CASSPGTIYEQYF
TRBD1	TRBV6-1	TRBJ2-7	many	TGTGCCAGCAGTGAAGCGCCGGGACAGGGGTCGGCCGAGCAGTACTTC	CASSEAPGQGSAEQYF
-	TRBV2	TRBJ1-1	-	TGTGCCAGCAGCCGGGACAAGGGTGGGTACACTGAAGCTTTCTTT	CASSRDKGGYTEAFF
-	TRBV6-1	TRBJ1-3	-	TGTGCCAGTAAAACAGGCCCATCCTCTGGAAACACCATATATTTT	CASKTGPSSGNTIYF
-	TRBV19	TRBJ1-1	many	TGTGCCAGTAGTATGAGACCCAGGCGGAACACTGAAGCTTTCTTT	CASSMRPRRNTEAFF
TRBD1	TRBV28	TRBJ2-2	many	TGTGCCAGCAGCCCTCCCCGACAGGGGGCAGGGACCGGGGAGCTGTTTTTT	CASSPPRQGAGTGELFF
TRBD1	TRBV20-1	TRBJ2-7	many	TGCAGTGCGCAAACCGGGACAGGGGTCCTCGAGCAGTACTTC	CSAQTGTGVLEQYF
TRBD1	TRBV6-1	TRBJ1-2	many	TGTGCCAGCAGTGAGACAGGGGTTGGCTACACCTTC	CASSETGVGYTF
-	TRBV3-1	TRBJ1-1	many	TGTGCCAGCAGCCTACAGGGAGGGGCGAACACTGAAGCTTTCTTT	CASSLQGGANTEAFF
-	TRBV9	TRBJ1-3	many	TGTGCCAGCAGCCCCTCCGCTGGAAACACCATATATTTT	CASSPSAGNTIYF
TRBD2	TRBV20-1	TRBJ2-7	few	TGCAGTGCTACCCCGACTAGCGGGAACGAGCAGTACTTC	CSATPTSGNEQYF
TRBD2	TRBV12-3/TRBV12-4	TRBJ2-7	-	TGTGCCAGCAAGCGGGGTACCTACGAGCAGTACTTC	CASKRGTYEQYF
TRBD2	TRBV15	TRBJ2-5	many	TGTGCCACCAGCGCCCCGGGTGTCAGGGCTAGGACTAGCGGGAGGAAAGAGACCCAGTACTTC	CATSAPGVRARTSGRKETQYF
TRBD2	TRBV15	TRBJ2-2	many	TGTGCCACCAGCGGATTGGTCACCGGGGGGAGGACCGGGGAGCTGTTTTTT	CATSGLVTGGRTGELFF
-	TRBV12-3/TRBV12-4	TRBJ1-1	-	TGTGCCAGCAGTTTAGCGCTCAAAGGGACTTTCTTT	CASSLALKGTFF
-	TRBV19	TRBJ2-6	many	TGTGCCAGTAGTATAGATCCAGGGCCCCCCTCTGGAGCCAACGTCCTGACTTTC	CASSIDPGPPSGANVLTF
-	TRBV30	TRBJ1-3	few	TGTGCCTGGAGTGTACGCCAGGGGCACTCTGGAAACACCATATATTTT	CAWSVRQGHSGNTIYF
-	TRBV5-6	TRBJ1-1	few	TGTGCCAGCAGCTTCGTAGGGACACCCGACACTGAAGCTTTCTTT	CASSFVGTPDTEAFF
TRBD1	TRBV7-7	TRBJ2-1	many	TGTGCTAGCAGCTTCGGGACAGGGGTCGATGAGCAGTTCTTC	CASSFGTGVDEQFF
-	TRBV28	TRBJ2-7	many	TGTGCCAGCAGTGCACAGCTACCCGAGCAGTACTTC	CASSAQLPEQYF
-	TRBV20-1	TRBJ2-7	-	TGCAGTGCATTTGGGCGCTACGAGCAGTACTTC	CSAFGRYEQYF
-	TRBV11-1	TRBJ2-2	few	TGTGCCAGCAGCCCGCCGAGGCAGGGGGGCACCGGGGAGCTGTTTTTT	CASSPPRQGGTGELFF
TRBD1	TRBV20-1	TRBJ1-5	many	TGCAGTGCTACCTACGGGACAGGAGATCAGCCCCAGCATTTT	CSATYGTGDQPQHF
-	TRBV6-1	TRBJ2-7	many	TGTGCCAGCAGTGAAGTGAGATTAAACCGGGACAAGAAGTCTTACGAGCAGTACTTC	CASSEVRLNRDKKSYEQYF
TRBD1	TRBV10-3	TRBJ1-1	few	TGTGCCATCAGTGAGTCTGGACAGGCGCGTGGAACTGAAGCTTTCTTT	CAISESGQARGTEAFF
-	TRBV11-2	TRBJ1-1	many	TGTGCCAGCAGCCAGAGGATTTTAGTGAACACTGAAGCTTTCTTT	CASSQRILVNTEAFF
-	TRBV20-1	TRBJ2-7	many	TGCAGTGCTAGAGATTTCCCGGACAGTTCCTACGAGCAGTACTTC	CSARDFPDSSYEQYF
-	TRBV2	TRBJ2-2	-	TGTGCCAGCAAGGCGGCGGCGAACACCGGGGAGCTGTTTTTT	CASKAAANTGELFF
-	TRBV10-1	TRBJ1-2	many	TGCGCCAGCAGTGAGTCTTCGGGCAGGGCTGGCTACACCTTC	CASSESSGRAGYTF
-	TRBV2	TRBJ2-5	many	TGTGCCAGCAGGCGGGACACCCAAGAGACCCAGTACTTC	CASRRDTQETQYF
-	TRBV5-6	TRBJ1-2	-	TGTGCCAGCAGCTTTTACGGCAATCCTAACTATGGCTACACCTTC	CASSFYGNPNYGYTF
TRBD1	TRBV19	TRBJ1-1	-	TGTGCCAGTAGAACCTCCGGGACAGGGGATACTGAAGCTTTCTTT	CASRTSGTGDTEAFF
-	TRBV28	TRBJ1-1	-	TGTGCCAGCAGTTTATCCGCGGACAATGAAGCTTTCTTT	CASSLSADNEAFF
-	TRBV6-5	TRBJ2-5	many	TGTGCCAGCAGTTACTCCAAGGGGGGAGTGGAGACCCAGTACTTC	CASSYSKGGVETQYF
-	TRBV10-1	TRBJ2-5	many	TGCGCCAGCAGTGAAGGTGGCGGAGAGACCCAGTACTTC	CASSEGGGETQYF
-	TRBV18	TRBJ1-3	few	TGTGCCAGCTCATCTCCGGGGGACTCTGGAAACACCATATATTTT	CASSSPGDSGNTIYF
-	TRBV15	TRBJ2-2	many	TGTGCCACCAGCAGAGATTGGACCGGGGAGCTGTTTTTT	CATSRDWTGELFF
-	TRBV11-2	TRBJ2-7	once	TGTGCCAGCAGCTTAGTGGTGACAACCTACGAGCAGTACTTC	CASSLVVTTYEQYF
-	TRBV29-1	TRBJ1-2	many	TGCAGCGTAATGGACAGTAGTTATGGCTACACCTTC	CSVMDSSYGYTF
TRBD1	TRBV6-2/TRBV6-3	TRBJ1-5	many	TGTGCCAGCAGGAAACAGGGGAATGGGCAGCCCCAGCATTTT	CASRKQGNGQPQHF
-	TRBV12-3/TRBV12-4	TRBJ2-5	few	TGTGCCAGCGCACTGGAGACCCAGTACTTC	CASALETQYF
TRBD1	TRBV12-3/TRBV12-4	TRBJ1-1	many	TGTGCCAGCAAGGGACAGGGGGACACTGAAGCTTTCTTT	CASKGQGDTEAFF
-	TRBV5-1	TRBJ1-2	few	TGCGCCAGCAGCTTGGAGGTCGGCACTAACTATGGCTACACCTTC	CASSLEVGTNYGYTF
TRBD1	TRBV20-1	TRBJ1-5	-	TGCAGTGCTAGAGTCGGGGGACAGGGTTACCAGCCCCAGCATTTT	CSARVGGQGYQPQHF
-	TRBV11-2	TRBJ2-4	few	TGTGCCAGCAGCTTGCGGGGGCTGACCAAAAACATTCAGTACTTC	CASSLRGLTKNIQYF
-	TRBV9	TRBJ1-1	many	TGTGCCAGCAGCCCCCTCATATCCGGGGGGCGAGATGAAGCTTTCTTT	CASSPLISGGRDEAFF
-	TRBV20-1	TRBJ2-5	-	TGCAGTGCTAGAGGGGCAGGGGCAACGCTACCAAGCGAGACCCAGTACTTC	CSARGAGATLPSETQYF
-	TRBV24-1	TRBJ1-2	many	TGTGCCACCAGTGATCAGGGCGTCCGGGAGGGCTACACCTTC	CATSDQGVREGYTF